Presented here are 24 T cell receptor beta chains from one specimen sequenced in a study of cytomegalovirus exposure and HLA in healthy donors. Primers included in the PCR were 60 Vbeta and 13 Jbeta primers. TCRdb's copy holds only in-frame clones and misses some; the assay was immunoSEQ multiplex PCR. The sample holds around 160,000 clones; about 80% are singletons and the top ten take around 1%. The sequencing sample was made of PBMCs. These receptors were collected from a woman aged 40 to 55 in good health and CMV-seronegative.

This clone was counted a few times. This chain uses TRBV28 with TRBJ1-4, with 8 bases that match TRBD1. The CDR3 extends over 13 amino acids. J was trimmed by 5 bases and V by 8 bases; bases with no gene match: 4. Germline V gene lookup returns CDR1 MDHEN and CDR2 SYDVKM. CDR3 sequence reads: CASASGGNEKLFF. CDR3 bases: TGTGCCAGCGCCTCAGGGGGCAATGAAAAACTGTTTTTT.

In this sample, this clone turned up once. The chain carries TRBV28 and TRBJ2-7; 10 bases agree with TRBD2. The ends lost 5 bases at V and 5 bases at J; junction bases unmatched: 9. The length of the CDR3 is 15 residues. CDR1 MDHEN and CDR2 SYDVKM come from the germline V gene. This CDR3 is CASSRTSGDLHEQYF. CDR3 bases: TGTGCCAGCAGTCGAACTAGCGGGGACCTTCACGAGCAGTACTTC.

The gene calls are TRBV29-1 and TRBJ1-2; D might be TRBD1 (5 bases). The length of the CDR3 is 13 residues. Trimming took 3 bases from V and 2 from J, leaving 10 bases between them. Germline V gene data show CDR1 as SQVTM and CDR2 as ANQGSEA. CDR3 in amino acids: CSVDAGNNYGYTF. The CDR3 DNA sequence: TGCAGCGTTGACGCAGGGAACAACTATGGCTACACCTTC.

The chain has TRBV19 and TRBJ2-7; the D gene is possibly TRBD2 (5 bases). The CDR3 consists of 12 residues. V lost 4 bases to trimming and J lost 3 bases, with 7 bases between them. Germline-derived CDR1 and CDR2 are LNHDA and SQIVND (reference sequence). The CDR3 reads CASSTRDYEQYF. CDR3 DNA sequence: TGTGCCAGTAGTACCCGGGACTACGAGCAGTACTTC.

This chain joins TRBV28 and TRBJ1-2, with D possibly TRBD1 on 5 matching bases. The germline V gene has CDR1 MDHEN and CDR2 SYDVKM. V was shortened by 4 bases and J by 3 bases, with 6 bases between the two germline ends. This CDR3 has 12 residues. CDR3 protein: CASSWGDYGYTF. Here the CDR3 DNA reads TGTGCCAGCAGTTGGGGGGACTATGGCTACACCTTC.

The CDR3 bases are TGTGCCAGCACCATTCCAGGGTCTGGAAACACCATATATTTT. Encoded protein: CASTIPGSGNTIYF. V is TRBV11-3 and J is TRBJ1-3; the D gene is possibly TRBD1 (5 bases). The CDR3 loop spans 14 amino acids. Trimming removed 7 bases at V and 1 base at J, with 11 bases between. Germline V CDR1 and CDR2: SGHNT, YENEEA.

The V and J genes are TRBV28 and TRBJ1-1; TRBD1 might be the D (5 bases). CDR1 and CDR2 from the germline V gene are MDHEN and SYDVKM. CDR3 length: 12 amino acids. Trimming cost V 11 bases and J 4 bases, with 14 bases left between them. The CDR3 nucleotides are TGTGCCGCTCGGGGGGTGGGCACTGAAGCTTTCTTT. Encoded protein: CAARGVGTEAFF. Looking up the rest from reference TRBV28 and TRBJ1-1 gives the full variable domain: DVKVTQSSRYLVKRTGEKVFLECVQDMDHENMFWYRQDPGLGLRLIYFSYDVKMKEKGDIPEGYSVSREKKERFSLILESASTNQTSMYLCAARGVGTEAFFGQGTRLTVV.

This clone was picked up one time. This chain joins TRBV2 and TRBJ2-5; D is ambiguous. Trimming cost V 6 bases and J 1 base, with 15 bases left between them. The CDR3 is 15 residues long. The V gene's germline CDR1 is SNHLY and CDR2 FYNNEI. The CDR3 is CASRQGGAPQETQYF. In DNA form, the CDR3 reads TGTGCCAGCAGACAAGGTGGAGCTCCCCAAGAGACCCAGTACTTC.

The chain links TRBV11-2 to TRBJ2-1, with unresolved D. Germline CDR1 is SGHAT and CDR2 is FQNNGV. V was clipped by 5 bases and J by 6 bases, with 8 bases between them. CDR3 length: 12 amino acids. The CDR3 DNA reads as TGTGCCAGCAGCCCGAGCACCAATGAGCAGTTCTTC. This gives the protein CASSPSTNEQFF.

The rearrangement joins TRBV2 to TRBJ2-7; possible D gene TRBD2, 5 bases. CDR1 SNHLY and CDR2 FYNNEI come from the germline V gene. CDR3 length equals 15 residues. Trimming removed 7 bases at V and 7 bases at J, with 23 bases between. The CDR3 nucleotides are TGTGCCAGCACCCGGATAGCGACCCCCCTGGGGGAGCAGTACTTC. Translated, it gives CASTRIATPLGEQYF.

The chain is built from TRBV5-4 and TRBJ2-7; 11 bases are a match to TRBD2. CDR3 length equals 15 residues. V lost 5 bases and J lost 2; bases outside the gene matches: 6. CDR1 is SGHNT and CDR2 is YYREEE in the germline V gene (reference sequence). CDR3 sequence reads: CASRVAGGLPYEQYF. The CDR3 DNA is TGTGCCAGCAGGGTAGCGGGAGGGCTACCCTACGAGCAGTACTTC.

This clone was counted only a few times. The V call is TRBV30, the J call TRBJ2-5; no definite D call. The CDR3 covers 15 residues. V dropped 5 bases and J dropped 2 bases, with 18 bases sitting between them. The germline V gene encodes CDR1 GTSNPN and CDR2 SVGIG (reference sequence). The CDR3 nucleotides are TGTGCCTGGCGCCCCCCCGGGTTTGCACAAGAGACCCAGTACTTC. Residues: CAWRPPGFAQETQYF.

The chain has TRBV20-1 and TRBJ2-7; 8 bases are a match to TRBD2. The germline CDR1 and CDR2 sequences are DFQATT and SNEGSKA (reference sequence). The CDR3 totals 11 residues. In nucleotides, the CDR3 is TGCAGTGCTAGATTCTCCGGACTAGCAGTAGTC. Translation: CSARFSGLAVV.

J is TRBJ1-1 and V is TRBV18; D remains unclear. Germline lookup yields CDR1 KGHSH and CDR2 LQKENI. The V end was cut by 2 bases, the J end by 8 bases, with 12 bases between. The CDR3 consists of 13 residues. CDR3 DNA: TGTGCCAGCTCACCAGGACCGCGGGGAGAAGCTTTCTTT. It encodes CASSPGPRGEAFF.

V is TRBV4-2 and J is TRBJ1-5; D ambiguous. The CDR3 length is 15 residues. Germline lookup yields CDR1 LGHNA and CDR2 YNFKEQ. Trimming left V 4 bases short and J 0 bases short, with 10 bases between. This CDR3 reads CASSPSVFSNQPQHF. For the CDR3, the DNA is TGTGCCAGCAGCCCCAGCGTTTTTAGCAATCAGCCCCAGCATTTT.

The chain joins TRBV5-1 to TRBJ2-5; no clear D. CDR1 is SGHRS, CDR2 YFSETQ, per germline. There are 12 residues in the CDR3. The germline V and J ends were trimmed by 3 bases and 5 bases, with 8 bases remaining between them. In DNA, the CDR3 is TGCGCCAGCAGCTCGTCCTTTGAGACCCAGTACTTC. Amino acids: CASSSSFETQYF.

This sequence joins TRBV7-2 and TRBJ2-3, with 9 bases aligning to TRBD2. J was trimmed by 1 base and V by 4 bases; bases with no gene match: 3. The germline gives CDR1 SGHTA, CDR2 FQGNSA. CDR3 size: 15 residues. The CDR3 loop is CASSSGGRGTDTQYF. The CDR3, as DNA: TGTGCCAGCAGCTCTGGCGGGAGGGGCACAGATACGCAGTATTTT.

With respect to this clone: At the DNA level, this CDR3 is encoded by other sequences in the same sample as well. The V gene is TRBV9, the J gene TRBJ2-1; TRBD2 aligns across 13 bases. After removal of 3 bases from V and 7 bases from J, the junction contained 7 bases not matched to a gene. The CDR3 spans 16 residues. Germline V gives CDR1 SGDLS, CDR2 YYNGEE. CDR3 loop: CASSAILAGGGNEQFF. CDR3 coding DNA: TGTGCCAGCAGCGCGATACTAGCGGGAGGGGGTAATGAGCAGTTCTTC. Full variable domain (missing parts from reference TRBV9 and TRBJ2-1): DSGVTQTPKHLITATGQRVTLRCSPRSGDLSVYWYQQSLDQGLQFLIQYYNGEERAKGNILERFSAQQFPDLHSELNLSSLELGDSALYFCASSAILAGGGNEQFFGPGTRLTVL.

The gene calls are TRBV19 and TRBJ1-5, with TRBD1 matching over 9 bases. V dropped 5 bases and J dropped 3; count of bases not matched to a gene: 8. Germline CDR1 LNHDA, CDR2 SQIVND (reference sequence). The length of the CDR3 is 16 residues. In DNA, the CDR3 is TGTGCCAGTAGTTCCACCGGGACAGGGTTCAATCAGCCCCAGCATTTT. As protein: CASSSTGTGFNQPQHF.

The gene calls are TRBV2 and TRBJ1-1; D call uncertain. Germline values: CDR1 SNHLY, CDR2 FYNNEI. Deletions cut 4 bases from V and 1 base from J, with 10 bases between. The CDR3 consists of 14 residues. The CDR3 loop reads CASSGAVTNTEAFF. CDR3 DNA: TGTGCCAGCAGTGGGGCAGTGACGAACACTGAAGCTTTCTTT.

This clone has more than one count but fewer than ten. The chain recombines TRBV28 with TRBJ2-7, with 11 bases fitting TRBD2. Germline V lookup: CDR1 MDHEN, CDR2 SYDVKM. V lost 5 bases to trimming and J lost 3 bases; unmatched junction nucleotides: 12. The length of the CDR3 is 17 residues. The CDR3 loop reads CASSLTPGTSGYYEQYF. The DNA for the CDR3 is TGTGCCAGCAGTCTCACCCCAGGGACTAGCGGCTACTACGAGCAGTACTTC.

This clone was recorded a few times. The rearrangement joins TRBV19 to TRBJ1-5; TRBD1 matches 10 bases. Germline lookup yields CDR1 LNHDA and CDR2 SQIVND (reference sequence). The CDR3 contains 15 residues. The V segment lost 6 bases and the J segment 4 bases; nucleotides outside the gene matches: 6. The CDR3 loop reads CASRGTGDSNQPQHF. The CDR3 bases are TGTGCCAGTAGGGGGACAGGGGATTCTAATCAGCCCCAGCATTTT.

This sequence joins TRBV5-1 and TRBJ2-3, with 7 positions matching TRBD1. The CDR3 runs to 15 residues. The germline V gene encodes CDR1 SGHRS and CDR2 YFSETQ. After removal of 4 bases from V and 2 bases from J, the junction contained 7 bases not matched to a gene. The CDR3 spells CASSPGTAITDTQYF. The CDR3, as DNA: TGCGCCAGCAGCCCCGGGACAGCTATCACAGATACGCAGTATTTT.

In its sample, this clone was seen once. The chain couples TRBV2 to TRBJ2-2, with 11 nucleotides matching TRBD2. Germline trimming cut 7 bases from V and 7 bases from J; bases unmatched to any gene: 17. CDR3 length equals 18 residues. The germline gives CDR1 SNHLY, CDR2 FYNNEI. CDR3 amino acids: CASTREVLAGAFGGELFF. CDR3 nucleotide sequence: TGTGCCAGCACCAGAGAGGTACTAGCGGGAGCCTTTGGCGGGGAGCTGTTTTTT. The variable domain in full, completed from reference TRBV2 and TRBJ2-2, reads EPEVTQTPSHQVTQMGQEVILRCVPISNHLYFYWYRQILGQKVEFLVSFYNNEISEKSEIFDDQFSVERPDGSNFTLKIRSTKLEDSAMYFCASTREVLAGAFGGELFFGEGSRLTVL.